The rows below give T cell receptor beta chains drawn from one sample of a study of T-cell memory formation after mild COVID-19. TCRdb independently ran MiXCR on the 5' RACE reads; one entry per CDR3 protein. This sample carries 300,000 to 400,000 distinct CDR3 sequences, about 15% of them seen once, and the ten largest clones take 22%. Sequencing input: PBMCs or a T cell subset sorted from them (not recorded which). These receptors were collected from a man younger than 35 who had mild COVID-19 (a few samples of this study predate the infection). Cell type and time point are not known. CDR3s include the opening cysteine and the closing phenylalanine or tryptophan. D genes are given only for firm matches. Not all rows give a size; the values are once, few, many and, for expanded clones, a class.

J: TRBJ2-7; V: TRBV5-6; size: few; D: -; CDR3: CASSLGSGAYEQYF; DNA: TGTGCCAGCAGCTTGGGTAGCGGAGCCTACGAGCAGTACTTC
J: TRBJ1-2; V: TRBV5-6; size: many; D: -; CDR3: CASSFEANYGYTF; DNA: TGTGCCAGCAGCTTCGAAGCTAACTATGGCTACACCTTC
J: TRBJ2-2; V: TRBV15; size: -; D: TRBD1; CDR3: CATTTGQDTGELFF; DNA: TGTGCCACCACTACGGGACAGGACACCGGGGAGCTGTTTTTT
J: TRBJ2-3; V: TRBV29-1; size: -; D: -; CDR3: CSDLDSLTDTQYF; DNA: TGCAGCGACTTAGACAGTCTCACAGATACGCAGTATTTT
J: TRBJ1-2; V: TRBV15; size: -; D: -; CDR3: CATSTREVDGYTF; DNA: TGTGCCACCAGCACCAGGGAGGTCGATGGCTACACCTTC
J: TRBJ2-5; V: TRBV7-9; size: -; D: -; CDR3: CASSPGDRQETQYF; DNA: TGTGCCAGCAGTCCGGGAGACAGGCAAGAGACCCAGTACTTC
J: TRBJ1-2; V: TRBV4-3; size: few; D: TRBD1; CDR3: CASSQEGTGGYGYTF; DNA: TGCGCCAGCAGCCAAGAGGGGACAGGCGGCTATGGCTACACCTTC
J: TRBJ1-2; V: TRBV20-1; size: few; D: -; CDR3: CSASRTAAYGYTF; DNA: TGCAGTGCTAGCCGCACGGCGGCCTATGGCTACACCTTC
J: TRBJ2-1; V: TRBV6-5; size: few; D: -; CDR3: CASSYSELSSYNEQFF; DNA: TGTGCCAGCAGTTACTCCGAGCTATCCTCCTACAATGAGCAGTTCTTC
J: TRBJ2-5; V: TRBV6-6; size: few; D: TRBD1; CDR3: CASSQLPGQGQETQYF; DNA: TGTGCCAGCAGTCAGCTCCCGGGACAGGGGCAAGAGACCCAGTACTTC
J: TRBJ1-1; V: TRBV5-1; size: many; D: TRBD1; CDR3: CASSPPRQGGTEAFF; DNA: TGCGCCAGCAGCCCTCCGAGACAGGGAGGCACTGAAGCTTTCTTT
J: TRBJ1-2; V: TRBV7-9; size: few; D: -; CDR3: CASSLIREDGYTF; DNA: TGTGCCAGCAGCTTAATAAGGGAGGATGGCTACACCTTC
J: TRBJ2-7; V: TRBV7-9; size: -; D: -; CDR3: CASSSDRRSDEQYF; DNA: TGTGCCAGCAGCTCCGACAGGAGATCCGACGAGCAGTACTTC
J: TRBJ1-5; V: TRBV12-3/TRBV12-4; size: -; D: -; CDR3: CASRNSASNQPQHF; DNA: TGTGCCAGCAGAAATTCGGCTAGCAATCAGCCCCAGCATTTT
J: TRBJ2-1; V: TRBV4-3; size: -; D: TRBD2; CDR3: CASSQDLLAGGPSYNEQFF; DNA: TGCGCCAGCAGCCAAGATCTGCTAGCGGGGGGGCCCTCCTACAATGAGCAGTTCTTC
J: TRBJ1-1; V: TRBV2; size: few; D: TRBD1; CDR3: CASSADRGVMAFF; DNA: TGTGCCAGCAGTGCCGACAGGGGTGTAATGGCTTTCTTT
J: TRBJ1-1; V: TRBV3-1; size: many; D: -; CDR3: CASSQGVNTEAFF; DNA: TGTGCCAGCAGCCAAGGGGTGAACACTGAAGCTTTCTTT
J: TRBJ2-3; V: TRBV5-1; size: few; D: -; CDR3: CASSLPGGQDTQYF; DNA: TGCGCCAGCAGCTTGCCCGGGGGCCAAGATACGCAGTATTTT
J: TRBJ1-3; V: TRBV6-6; size: few; D: -; CDR3: CASSSPNSGNTIYF; DNA: TGTGCCAGCAGTTCGCCGAACTCTGGAAACACCATATATTTT
J: TRBJ1-1; V: TRBV2; size: -; D: -; CDR3: CARNLRGNTEAFF; DNA: TGTGCCAGAAACCTCAGGGGAAACACTGAAGCTTTCTTT
J: TRBJ2-1; V: TRBV7-6; size: -; D: -; CDR3: CASSFMGAPNEQFF; DNA: TGTGCCAGCAGCTTTATGGGGGCGCCTAATGAGCAGTTCTTC
J: TRBJ2-2; V: TRBV20-1; size: -; D: -; CDR3: CSARDEPGQNTGELFF; DNA: TGCAGTGCTAGAGATGAACCGGGACAGAACACCGGGGAGCTGTTTTTT
J: TRBJ1-4; V: TRBV5-5; size: few; D: TRBD1; CDR3: CASSRTGTGDEKLFF; DNA: TGTGCCAGCAGCCGCACCGGGACAGGGGATGAAAAACTGTTTTTT
J: TRBJ2-7; V: TRBV9; size: few; D: -; CDR3: CASSVGSGLGEQYF; DNA: TGTGCCAGCAGCGTTGGTTCAGGGCTGGGGGAGCAGTACTTC
J: TRBJ2-7; V: TRBV5-1; size: -; D: TRBD2; CDR3: CASSYAGGTYEQYF; DNA: TGCGCCAGCAGTTACGCGGGGGGGACCTACGAGCAGTACTTC
J: TRBJ1-4; V: TRBV4-2; size: few; D: -; CDR3: CASSQVGEATNEKLFF; DNA: TGTGCCAGCAGCCAAGTGGGGGAAGCAACTAATGAAAAACTGTTTTTT
J: TRBJ2-2; V: TRBV7-9; size: many; D: TRBD1; CDR3: CASSLWQGAEGELFF; DNA: TGTGCCAGCAGCTTGTGGCAGGGGGCTGAAGGGGAGCTGTTTTTT